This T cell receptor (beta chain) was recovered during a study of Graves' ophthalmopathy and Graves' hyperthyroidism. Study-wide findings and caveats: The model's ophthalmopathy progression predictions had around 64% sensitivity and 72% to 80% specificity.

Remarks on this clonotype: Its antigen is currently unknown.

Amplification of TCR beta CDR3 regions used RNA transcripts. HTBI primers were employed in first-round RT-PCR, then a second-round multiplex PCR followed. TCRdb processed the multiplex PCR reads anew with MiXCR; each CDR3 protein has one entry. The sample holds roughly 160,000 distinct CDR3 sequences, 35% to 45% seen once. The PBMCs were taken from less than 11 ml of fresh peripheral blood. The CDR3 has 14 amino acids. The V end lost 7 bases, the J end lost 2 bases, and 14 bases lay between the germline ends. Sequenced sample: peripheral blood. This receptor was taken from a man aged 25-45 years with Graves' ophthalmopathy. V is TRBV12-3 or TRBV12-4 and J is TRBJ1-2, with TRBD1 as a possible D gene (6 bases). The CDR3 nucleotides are TGTGCCAGCAACCGGGGGGGGGCGAACTATGGCTACACCTTC. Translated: CASNRGGANYGYTF.